This T cell receptor beta chain is from a study of shared clonotypes between healthy human individuals. Study-wide background: CD4 naive and memory got three plates each, CD8 naive two, CD8 memory one.

V dropped 4 bases and J dropped 2 bases, with 18 bases sitting between them. This CDR3 contains 17 residues. Per germline, CDR1 MGHRA and CDR2 YSYEKL. Overall study findings and caveats: Richness estimates generally favored naive over memory subsets. It was expected that sequencing depth would affect clonotype sharing among donors.

In the sorted-subset replicate PCRs, 150 to 200 ng DNA, 25,000 to 30,000 T cell genomes, was used. Assay: immunoSEQ multiplex PCR; the TCRdb copy retains only in-frame clones and omits some. The table includes some 790,000 clones, 72% detected once. Remarks on this clone: Its antigen remains unidentified.

The rearrangement links TRBV4-1 to TRBJ1-5; a possible D gene is TRBD1 (5 bases). The source is a woman aged 30 to 39 in good health. Sequenced input: memory CD4+ T cells sorted from blood. Regarding subset: CD45RA-negative fraction. Here the CDR3 DNA reads TGCGCCAGCAGCCCGATGACCGACAGTCTGGGCAATCAGCCCCAGCATTTT. Protein: CASSPMTDSLGNQPQHF.